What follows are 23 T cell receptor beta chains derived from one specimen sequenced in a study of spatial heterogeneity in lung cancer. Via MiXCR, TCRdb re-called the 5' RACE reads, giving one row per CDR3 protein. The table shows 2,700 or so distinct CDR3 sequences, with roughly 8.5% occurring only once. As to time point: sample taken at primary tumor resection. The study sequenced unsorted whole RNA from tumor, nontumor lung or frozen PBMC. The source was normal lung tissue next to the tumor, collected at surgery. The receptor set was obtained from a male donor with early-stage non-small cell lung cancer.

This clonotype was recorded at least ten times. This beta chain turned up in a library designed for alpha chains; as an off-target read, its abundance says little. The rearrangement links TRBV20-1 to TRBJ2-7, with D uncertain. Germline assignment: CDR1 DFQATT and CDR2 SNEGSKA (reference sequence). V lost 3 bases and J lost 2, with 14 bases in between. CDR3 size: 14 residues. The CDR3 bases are TGCAGTGCTAGTTCCTACCGTGGTCCCTACGAGCAGTACTTC. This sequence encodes CSASSYRGPYEQYF.

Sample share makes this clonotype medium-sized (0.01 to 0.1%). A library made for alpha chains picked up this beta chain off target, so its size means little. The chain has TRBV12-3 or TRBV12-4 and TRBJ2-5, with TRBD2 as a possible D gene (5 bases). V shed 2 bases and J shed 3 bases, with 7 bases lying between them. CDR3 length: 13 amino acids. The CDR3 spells CASSLSGKETQYF. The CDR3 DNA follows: TGTGCCAGCAGTTTATCCGGGAAAGAGACCCAGTACTTC.

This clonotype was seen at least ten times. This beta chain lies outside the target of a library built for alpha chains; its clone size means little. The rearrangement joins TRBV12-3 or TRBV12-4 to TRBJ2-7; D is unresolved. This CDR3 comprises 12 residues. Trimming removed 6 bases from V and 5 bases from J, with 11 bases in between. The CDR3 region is CASSPTGHEQYF. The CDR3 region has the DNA TGTGCCAGCAGCCCGACGGGTCACGAGCAGTACTTC.

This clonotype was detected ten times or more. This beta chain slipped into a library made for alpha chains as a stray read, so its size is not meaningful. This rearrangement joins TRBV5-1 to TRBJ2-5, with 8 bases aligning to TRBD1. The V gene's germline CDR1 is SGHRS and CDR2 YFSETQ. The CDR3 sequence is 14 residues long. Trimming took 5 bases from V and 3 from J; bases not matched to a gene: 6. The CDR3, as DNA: TGCGCCAGCAGTTCCGAGACAGGGGAAGAGACCCAGTACTTC. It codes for CASSSETGEETQYF.

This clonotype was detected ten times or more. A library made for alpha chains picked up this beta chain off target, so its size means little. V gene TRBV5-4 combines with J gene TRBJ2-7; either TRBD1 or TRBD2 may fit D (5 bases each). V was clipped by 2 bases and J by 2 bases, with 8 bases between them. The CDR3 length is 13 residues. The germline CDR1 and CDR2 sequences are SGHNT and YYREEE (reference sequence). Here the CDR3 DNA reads TGTGCCAGCAGCTTTGAGGGGCCCTACGAGCAGTACTTC. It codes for CASSFEGPYEQYF.

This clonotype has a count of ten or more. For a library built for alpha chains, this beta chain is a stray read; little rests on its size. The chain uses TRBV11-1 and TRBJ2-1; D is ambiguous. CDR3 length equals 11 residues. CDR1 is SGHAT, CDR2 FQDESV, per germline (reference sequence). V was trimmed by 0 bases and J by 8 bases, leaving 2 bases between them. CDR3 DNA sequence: TGTGCCAGCAGCTTAGCCCATGAGCAGTTCTTC. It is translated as CASSLAHEQFF.

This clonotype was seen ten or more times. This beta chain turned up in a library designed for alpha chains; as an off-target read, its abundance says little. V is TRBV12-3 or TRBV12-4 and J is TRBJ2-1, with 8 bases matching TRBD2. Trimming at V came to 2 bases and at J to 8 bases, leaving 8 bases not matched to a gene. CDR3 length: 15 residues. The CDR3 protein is CASSLLGLVSDEQFF. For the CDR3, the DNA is TGTGCCAGCAGTTTATTGGGACTAGTTTCTGATGAGCAGTTCTTC.

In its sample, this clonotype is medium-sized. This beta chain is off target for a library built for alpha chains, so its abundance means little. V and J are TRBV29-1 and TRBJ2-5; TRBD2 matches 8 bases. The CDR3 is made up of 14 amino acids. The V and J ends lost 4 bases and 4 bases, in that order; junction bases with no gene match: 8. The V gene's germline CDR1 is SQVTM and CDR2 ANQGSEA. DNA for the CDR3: TGCAGCGTTGCCGGGACTAGTGGGGTAGAGACCCAGTACTTC. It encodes CSVAGTSGVETQYF.

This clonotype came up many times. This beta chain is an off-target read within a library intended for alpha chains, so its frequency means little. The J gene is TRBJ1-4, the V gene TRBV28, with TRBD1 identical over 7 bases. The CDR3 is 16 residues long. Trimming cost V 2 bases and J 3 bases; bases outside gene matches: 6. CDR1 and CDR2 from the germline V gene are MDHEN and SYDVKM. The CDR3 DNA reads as TGTGCCAGCAGTTTAAGAGGGGGCGCGTCTAATGAAAAACTGTTTTTT. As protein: CASSLRGGASNEKLFF.

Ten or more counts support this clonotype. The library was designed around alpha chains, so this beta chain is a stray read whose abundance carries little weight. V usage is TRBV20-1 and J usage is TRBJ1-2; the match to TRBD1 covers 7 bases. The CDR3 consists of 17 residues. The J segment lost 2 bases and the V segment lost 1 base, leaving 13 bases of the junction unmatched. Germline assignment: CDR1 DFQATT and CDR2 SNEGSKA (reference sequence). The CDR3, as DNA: TGCAGTGCTAGAGTCCTGCTCCTGGCAGGGGGAAACTATGGCTACACCTTC. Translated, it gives CSARVLLLAGGNYGYTF.

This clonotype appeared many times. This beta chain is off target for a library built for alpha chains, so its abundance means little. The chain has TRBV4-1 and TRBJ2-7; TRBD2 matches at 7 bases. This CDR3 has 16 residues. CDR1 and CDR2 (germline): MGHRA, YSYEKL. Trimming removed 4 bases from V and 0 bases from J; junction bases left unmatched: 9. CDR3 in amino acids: CASSPSPGGSSYEQYF. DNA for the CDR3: TGCGCCAGCAGCCCTAGTCCGGGCGGGAGCTCCTACGAGCAGTACTTC.

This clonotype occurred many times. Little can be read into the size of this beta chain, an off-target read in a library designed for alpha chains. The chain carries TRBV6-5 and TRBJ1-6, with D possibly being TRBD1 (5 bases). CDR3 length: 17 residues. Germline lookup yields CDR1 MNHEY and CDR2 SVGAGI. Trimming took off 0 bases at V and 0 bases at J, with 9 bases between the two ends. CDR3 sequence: CASSYSTVPSYNSPLHF. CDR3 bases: TGTGCCAGCAGTTACTCGACAGTCCCCTCCTATAATTCACCCCTCCACTTT.

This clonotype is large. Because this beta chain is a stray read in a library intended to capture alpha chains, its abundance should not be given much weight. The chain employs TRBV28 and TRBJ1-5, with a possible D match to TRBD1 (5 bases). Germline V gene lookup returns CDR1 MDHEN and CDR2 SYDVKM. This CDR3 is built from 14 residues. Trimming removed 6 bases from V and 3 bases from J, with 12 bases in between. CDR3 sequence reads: CASRPSDNNQPQHF. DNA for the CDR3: TGTGCCAGCAGGCCATCGGACAACAATCAGCCCCAGCATTTT.

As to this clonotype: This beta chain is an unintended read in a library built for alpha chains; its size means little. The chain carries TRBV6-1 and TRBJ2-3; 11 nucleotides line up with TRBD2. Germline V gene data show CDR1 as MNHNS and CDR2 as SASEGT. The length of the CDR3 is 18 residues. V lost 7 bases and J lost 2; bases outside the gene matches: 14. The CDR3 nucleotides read TGTGCCAGCAAATCGGGTCTAGCGGGGGGCACCCTCACAGATACGCAGTATTTT. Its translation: CASKSGLAGGTLTDTQYF.

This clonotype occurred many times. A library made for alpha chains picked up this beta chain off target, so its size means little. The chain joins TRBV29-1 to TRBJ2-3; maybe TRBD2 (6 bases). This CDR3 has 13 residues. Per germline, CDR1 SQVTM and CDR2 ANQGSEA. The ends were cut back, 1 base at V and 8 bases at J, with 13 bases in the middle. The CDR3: CSVEGRLGVTQYF. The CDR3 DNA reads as TGCAGCGTTGAAGGGAGACTAGGTGTTACGCAGTATTTT.

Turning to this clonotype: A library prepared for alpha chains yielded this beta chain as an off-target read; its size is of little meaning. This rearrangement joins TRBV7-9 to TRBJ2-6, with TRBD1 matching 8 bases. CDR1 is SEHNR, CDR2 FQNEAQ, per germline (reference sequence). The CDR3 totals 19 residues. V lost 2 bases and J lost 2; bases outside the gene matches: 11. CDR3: CASSLQWDRPRTGANVLTF. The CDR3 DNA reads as TGTGCCAGCAGCTTACAGTGGGACAGGCCCCGTACTGGGGCCAACGTCCTGACTTTC.

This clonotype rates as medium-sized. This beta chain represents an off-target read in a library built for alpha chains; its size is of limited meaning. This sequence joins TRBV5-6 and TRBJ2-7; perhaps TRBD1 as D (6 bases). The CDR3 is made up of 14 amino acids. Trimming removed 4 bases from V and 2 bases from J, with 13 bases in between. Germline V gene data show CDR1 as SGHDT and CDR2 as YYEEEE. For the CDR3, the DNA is TGTGCCAGCAGCCTAGGACAGTCTACCTACGAGCAGTACTTC. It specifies CASSLGQSTYEQYF.

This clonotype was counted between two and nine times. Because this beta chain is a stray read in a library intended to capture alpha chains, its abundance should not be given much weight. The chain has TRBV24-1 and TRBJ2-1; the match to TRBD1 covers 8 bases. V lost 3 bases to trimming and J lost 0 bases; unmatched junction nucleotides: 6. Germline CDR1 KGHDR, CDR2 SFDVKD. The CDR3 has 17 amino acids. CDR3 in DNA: TGTGCCACCAGTGATCAAACAACAGGGGGCTCCTACAATGAGCAGTTCTTC. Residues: CATSDQTTGGSYNEQFF.

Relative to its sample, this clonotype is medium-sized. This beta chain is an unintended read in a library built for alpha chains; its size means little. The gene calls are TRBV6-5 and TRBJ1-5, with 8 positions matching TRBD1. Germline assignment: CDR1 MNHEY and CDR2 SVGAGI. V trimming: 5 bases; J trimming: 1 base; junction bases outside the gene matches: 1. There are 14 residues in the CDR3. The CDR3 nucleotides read TGTGCCAGCAGTAGACAGGGGAGCAATCAGCCCCAGCATTTT. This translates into CASSRQGSNQPQHF.

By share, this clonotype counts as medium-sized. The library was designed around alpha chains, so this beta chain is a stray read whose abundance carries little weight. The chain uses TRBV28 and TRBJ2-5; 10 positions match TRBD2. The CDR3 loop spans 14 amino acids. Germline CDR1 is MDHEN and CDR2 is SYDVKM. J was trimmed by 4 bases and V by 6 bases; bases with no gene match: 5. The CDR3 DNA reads TGTGCCAGCAGCGTAAGCGGGAGGGCAGAGACCCAGTACTTC. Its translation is CASSVSGRAETQYF.

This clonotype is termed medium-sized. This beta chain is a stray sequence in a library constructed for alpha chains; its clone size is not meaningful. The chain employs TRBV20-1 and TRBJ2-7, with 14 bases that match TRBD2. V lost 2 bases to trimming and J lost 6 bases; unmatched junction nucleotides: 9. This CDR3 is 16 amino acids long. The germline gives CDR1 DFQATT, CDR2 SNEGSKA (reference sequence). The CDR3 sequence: CSARPLTSGRVSEQYF. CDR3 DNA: TGCAGTGCTAGACCACTGACTAGCGGGAGGGTATCCGAGCAGTACTTC.

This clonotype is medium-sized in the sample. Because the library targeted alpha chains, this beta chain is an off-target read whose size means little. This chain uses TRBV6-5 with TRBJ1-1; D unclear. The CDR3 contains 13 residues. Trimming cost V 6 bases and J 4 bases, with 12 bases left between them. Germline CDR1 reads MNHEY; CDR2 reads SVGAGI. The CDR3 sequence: CASRARGGTEAFF. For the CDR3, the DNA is TGTGCCAGCAGGGCCCGGGGTGGCACTGAAGCTTTCTTT.

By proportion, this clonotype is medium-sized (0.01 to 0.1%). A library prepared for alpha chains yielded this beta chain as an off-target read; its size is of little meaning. DNA for the CDR3: TGTGCCAGCAGTGAACGGACTAGCGCCGTCAATGAGCAGTTCTTC. Translated, it gives CASSERTSAVNEQFF. This chain joins TRBV25-1 and TRBJ2-1; 9 nucleotides line up with TRBD2. Germline V gene data show CDR1 as MGHDK and CDR2 as SYGVNS. V lost 2 bases, J lost 6 bases, and 5 bases stayed unmatched. The CDR3 is 15 residues long.